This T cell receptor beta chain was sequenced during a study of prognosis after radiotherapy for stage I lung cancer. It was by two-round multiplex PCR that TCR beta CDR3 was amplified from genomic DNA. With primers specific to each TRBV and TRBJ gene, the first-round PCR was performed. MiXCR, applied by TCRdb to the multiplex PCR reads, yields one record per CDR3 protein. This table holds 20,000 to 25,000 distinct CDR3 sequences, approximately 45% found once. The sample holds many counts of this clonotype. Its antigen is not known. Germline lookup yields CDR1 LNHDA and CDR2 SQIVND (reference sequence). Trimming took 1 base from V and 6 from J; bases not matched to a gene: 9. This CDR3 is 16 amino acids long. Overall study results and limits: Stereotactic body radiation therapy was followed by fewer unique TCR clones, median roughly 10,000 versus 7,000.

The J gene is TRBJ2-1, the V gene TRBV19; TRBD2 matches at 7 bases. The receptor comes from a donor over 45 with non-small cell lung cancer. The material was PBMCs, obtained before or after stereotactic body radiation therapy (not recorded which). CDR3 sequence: CASSIVGGWASNEQFF. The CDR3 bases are TGTGCCAGTAGTATAGTCGGGGGGTGGGCTAGCAATGAGCAGTTCTTC.